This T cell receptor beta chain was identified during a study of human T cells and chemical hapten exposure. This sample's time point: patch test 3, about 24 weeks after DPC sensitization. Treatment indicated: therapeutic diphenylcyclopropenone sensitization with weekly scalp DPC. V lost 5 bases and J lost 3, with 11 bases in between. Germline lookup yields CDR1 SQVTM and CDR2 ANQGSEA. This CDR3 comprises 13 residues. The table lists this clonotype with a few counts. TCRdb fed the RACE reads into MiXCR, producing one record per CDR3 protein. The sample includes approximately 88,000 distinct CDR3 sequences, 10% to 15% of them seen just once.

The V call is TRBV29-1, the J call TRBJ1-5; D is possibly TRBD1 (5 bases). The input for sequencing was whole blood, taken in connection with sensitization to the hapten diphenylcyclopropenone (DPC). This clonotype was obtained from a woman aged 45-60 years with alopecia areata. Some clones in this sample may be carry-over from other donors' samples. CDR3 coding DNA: TGCAGCGTTTCCTCGGGGCCCAATCAGCCCCAGCATTTT. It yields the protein CSVSSGPNQPQHF.